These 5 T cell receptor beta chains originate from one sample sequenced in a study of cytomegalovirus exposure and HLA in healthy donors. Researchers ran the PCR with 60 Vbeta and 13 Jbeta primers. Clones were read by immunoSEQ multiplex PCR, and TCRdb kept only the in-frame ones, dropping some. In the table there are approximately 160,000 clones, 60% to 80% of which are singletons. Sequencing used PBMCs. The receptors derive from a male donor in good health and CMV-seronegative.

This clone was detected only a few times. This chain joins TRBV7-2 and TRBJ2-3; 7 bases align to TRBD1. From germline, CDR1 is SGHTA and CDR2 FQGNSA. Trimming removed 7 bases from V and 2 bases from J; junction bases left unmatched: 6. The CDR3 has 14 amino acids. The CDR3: CASNDRVSTDTQYF. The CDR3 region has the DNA TGTGCCAGCAATGACAGGGTGTCCACAGATACGCAGTATTTT.

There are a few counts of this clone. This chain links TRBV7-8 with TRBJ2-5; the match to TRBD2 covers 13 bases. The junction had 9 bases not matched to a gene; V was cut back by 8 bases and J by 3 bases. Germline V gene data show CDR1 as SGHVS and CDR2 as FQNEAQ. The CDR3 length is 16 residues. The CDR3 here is CASVNYGLAGEETQYF. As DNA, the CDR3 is TGTGCCAGCGTTAATTACGGACTAGCGGGAGAAGAGACCCAGTACTTC.

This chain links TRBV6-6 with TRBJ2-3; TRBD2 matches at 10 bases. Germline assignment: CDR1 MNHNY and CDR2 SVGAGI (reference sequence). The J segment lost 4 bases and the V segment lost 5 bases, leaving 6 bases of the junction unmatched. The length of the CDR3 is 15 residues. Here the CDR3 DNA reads TGTGCCAGCAGTCTAGCGGGAGACGGAGCAGATACGCAGTATTTT. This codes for CASSLAGDGADTQYF.

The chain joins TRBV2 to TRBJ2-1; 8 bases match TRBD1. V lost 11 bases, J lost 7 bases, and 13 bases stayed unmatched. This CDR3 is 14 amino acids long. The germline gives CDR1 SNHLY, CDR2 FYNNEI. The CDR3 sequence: CADAGGRTENEQFF. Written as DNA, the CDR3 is TGTGCCGACGCAGGGGGCCGAACCGAGAATGAGCAGTTCTTC. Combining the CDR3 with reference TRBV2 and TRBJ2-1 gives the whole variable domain EPEVTQTPSHQVTQMGQEVILRCVPISNHLYFYWYRQILGQKVEFLVSFYNNEISEKSEIFDDQFSVERPDGSNFTLKIRSTKLEDSAMYFCADAGGRTENEQFFGPGTRLTVL.

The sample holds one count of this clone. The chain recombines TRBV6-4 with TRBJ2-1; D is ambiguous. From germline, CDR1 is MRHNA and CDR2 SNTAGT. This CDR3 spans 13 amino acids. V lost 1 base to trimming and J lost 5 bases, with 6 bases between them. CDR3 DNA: TGTGCCAGCAGTGACTTTCCCGACAATGAGCAGTTCTTC. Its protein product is CASSDFPDNEQFF.